Listed below are T cell receptor beta chains from one sample, sequenced in a study of blood T cell repertoires in COVID-19. Sequencing was performed with immunoSEQ multiplex PCR; in TCRdb, only in-frame clones are kept and a portion is missing. The sample shows about 100,000 clones, about 89% of them seen only once. The sample consisted of peripheral blood. Source of these receptors: a human donor in a cohort sampled during active COVID-19. Both conserved end residues are part of each CDR3. The D gene is left open where the match is weak. A clone size is listed for some rows: how often the clone was seen (once, few, many), or a class if it is expanded.

V gene: TRBV9; D gene: -; J gene: TRBJ1-2; clone size: -; CDR3 protein: CASHGLNQGNYGYTF; CDR3 DNA: TGTGCCAGTCATGGGTTAAATCAGGGAAACTATGGCTACACCTTC
V gene: TRBV9; D gene: TRBD2; J gene: TRBJ2-7; clone size: -; CDR3 protein: CASSPQSLAGTYEQYF; CDR3 DNA: TGTGCCAGCAGCCCTCAATCCCTAGCGGGGACCTACGAGCAGTACTTC
V gene: TRBV7-9; D gene: -; J gene: TRBJ1-1; clone size: -; CDR3 protein: CASSLGTKHVGEAFF; CDR3 DNA: TGTGCCAGCAGCTTAGGAACCAAGCACGTCGGGGAAGCTTTCTTT
V gene: TRBV19; D gene: -; J gene: TRBJ1-5; clone size: -; CDR3 protein: CASSGDSNQPQHF; CDR3 DNA: TGTGCCAGTAGCGGGGATAGCAATCAGCCCCAGCATTTT
V gene: TRBV11-2; D gene: -; J gene: TRBJ1-1; clone size: -; CDR3 protein: CASSSHRDGTEAFF; CDR3 DNA: TGTGCCAGCAGCTCACACAGGGATGGCACTGAAGCTTTCTTT
V gene: TRBV19; D gene: -; J gene: TRBJ1-5; clone size: -; CDR3 protein: CASSIDRRGDSNQPQHF; CDR3 DNA: TGTGCCAGTAGTATAGATAGGAGGGGCGATAGCAATCAGCCCCAGCATTTT
V gene: TRBV6-6; D gene: -; J gene: TRBJ1-6; clone size: -; CDR3 protein: CASSYAEKNNSPLHF; CDR3 DNA: TGTGCCAGCAGTTACGCCGAGAAAAATAATTCACCCCTCCACTTT
V gene: TRBV7-6; D gene: TRBD1; J gene: TRBJ2-3; clone size: once; CDR3 protein: CASSYWTGNTDTQYF; CDR3 DNA: TGTGCCAGCAGCTATTGGACAGGGAACACAGATACGCAGTATTTT
V gene: TRBV5-4; D gene: -; J gene: TRBJ2-3; clone size: -; CDR3 protein: CASSSPGMTDTQYF; CDR3 DNA: TGTGCCAGCAGCTCCCCTGGCATGACAGATACGCAGTATTTT
V gene: TRBV6-5; D gene: -; J gene: TRBJ1-5; clone size: -; CDR3 protein: CASSPDRYQPQHF; CDR3 DNA: TGTGCCAGCAGTCCGGACAGATATCAGCCCCAGCATTTT
V gene: TRBV28; D gene: TRBD2; J gene: TRBJ2-5; clone size: once; CDR3 protein: CAAVASGVQETQYF; CDR3 DNA: TGTGCCGCAGTGGCTAGCGGAGTTCAAGAGACCCAGTACTTC
V gene: TRBV7-3; D gene: TRBD2; J gene: TRBJ2-1; clone size: -; CDR3 protein: CASSSRVSLLAGGPPKYNEQFF; CDR3 DNA: TGTGCCAGCAGCTCCCGGGTGAGCCTTCTAGCGGGGGGCCCCCCGAAATACAATGAGCAGTTCTTC
V gene: TRBV21-1; D gene: -; J gene: TRBJ1-3; clone size: -; CDR3 protein: CASSKKTPDRDSGNTIYF; CDR3 DNA: TGTGCCAGCAGCAAAAAGACCCCGGACAGGGACTCTGGAAACACCATATATTTT
V gene: TRBV28; D gene: -; J gene: TRBJ2-1; clone size: -; CDR3 protein: CASSLRAQGNEQFF; CDR3 DNA: TGTGCCAGCAGTTTAAGAGCCCAGGGTAATGAGCAGTTCTTC
V gene: TRBV19; D gene: -; J gene: TRBJ2-5; clone size: -; CDR3 protein: CASTLRYGAQETQYF; CDR3 DNA: TGTGCCAGTACCCTAAGGTACGGAGCCCAAGAGACCCAGTACTTC
V gene: TRBV29-1; D gene: -; J gene: TRBJ2-7; clone size: once; CDR3 protein: CSVEAGNSYEQYF; CDR3 DNA: TGCAGCGTTGAGGCAGGGAATTCCTACGAGCAGTACTTC
V gene: TRBV19; D gene: -; J gene: TRBJ2-3; clone size: -; CDR3 protein: CASSRERGTAFYTQYF; CDR3 DNA: TGTGCCAGTAGTAGGGAACGGGGGACTGCGTTTTATACGCAGTATTTT
V gene: TRBV3-1/TRBV3-2; D gene: -; J gene: TRBJ1-4; clone size: -; CDR3 protein: CASSHGGAAVVKLFF; CDR3 DNA: TGTGCCAGCAGCCATGGGGGGGCGGCAGTTGTAAAACTGTTTTTT
V gene: TRBV18; D gene: TRBD1; J gene: TRBJ1-5; clone size: -; CDR3 protein: CASSSGQGPSNQPQHF; CDR3 DNA: TGTGCCAGCTCATCCGGACAGGGTCCCTCCAATCAGCCCCAGCATTTT
V gene: TRBV5-6; D gene: TRBD2; J gene: TRBJ2-7; clone size: -; CDR3 protein: CASSLLASYEQYF; CDR3 DNA: TGTGCCAGCAGCTTACTAGCGTCTTACGAGCAGTACTTC
V gene: TRBV6-2/TRBV6-3; D gene: -; J gene: TRBJ2-1; clone size: -; CDR3 protein: CASSYYAVDEQFF; CDR3 DNA: TGTGCCAGCAGTTACTATGCGGTAGATGAGCAGTTCTTC
V gene: TRBV29-1; D gene: -; J gene: TRBJ2-1; clone size: few; CDR3 protein: CSSGSSTYNEQFF; CDR3 DNA: TGCAGCTCCGGGAGTTCCACCTACAATGAGCAGTTCTTC
V gene: TRBV7-3; D gene: -; J gene: TRBJ2-1; clone size: -; CDR3 protein: CASSSMDSSYNEQFF; CDR3 DNA: TGTGCCAGCAGCTCAATGGACAGCTCCTACAATGAGCAGTTCTTC
V gene: TRBV4-3; D gene: -; J gene: TRBJ1-1; clone size: -; CDR3 protein: CASSQDYRGLNTEAFF; CDR3 DNA: TGCGCCAGCAGCCAAGATTATCGAGGGTTGAACACTGAAGCTTTCTTT
V gene: TRBV6-5; D gene: -; J gene: TRBJ1-6; clone size: -; CDR3 protein: CASSHRRQGGSPLHF; CDR3 DNA: TGTGCCAGCAGTCACCGAAGGCAGGGAGGTTCACCCCTCCACTTT
V gene: TRBV2; D gene: TRBD1; J gene: TRBJ1-5; clone size: -; CDR3 protein: CASDRPGQGAYSNQPQHF; CDR3 DNA: TGTGCCAGCGATCGACCGGGACAGGGGGCCTATAGCAATCAGCCCCAGCATTTT
V gene: TRBV7-2; D gene: -; J gene: TRBJ2-1; clone size: -; CDR3 protein: CASSLDLVKYSYNEQFF; CDR3 DNA: TGTGCCAGCAGCTTAGACCTAGTAAAATACTCCTACAATGAGCAGTTCTTC
V gene: TRBV5-1; D gene: -; J gene: TRBJ2-5; clone size: -; CDR3 protein: CASSLGGGGETQYF; CDR3 DNA: TGCGCCAGCAGCTTGGGAGGGGGTGGAGAGACCCAGTACTTC
V gene: TRBV7-9; D gene: -; J gene: TRBJ1-6; clone size: -; CDR3 protein: CASSLGGSGNSPLHF; CDR3 DNA: TGTGCCAGCAGCTTAGGGGGCTCCGGTAATTCACCCCTCCACTTT
V gene: TRBV27; D gene: -; J gene: TRBJ1-1; clone size: -; CDR3 protein: CASSAYPRVMNTEAFF; CDR3 DNA: TGTGCCAGCAGTGCCTACCCCAGGGTGATGAACACTGAAGCTTTCTTT
V gene: TRBV6-2/TRBV6-3; D gene: -; J gene: TRBJ1-2; clone size: -; CDR3 protein: CASSPRPRPDYGYTF; CDR3 DNA: TGTGCCAGCAGTCCCCGACCTAGACCCGACTATGGCTACACCTTC
V gene: TRBV6-6; D gene: TRBD2; J gene: TRBJ2-3; clone size: -; CDR3 protein: CASSPGGAVSSGPRDTQYF; CDR3 DNA: TGTGCCAGCAGTCCTGGGGGGGCGGTATCTAGCGGGCCCCGAGATACGCAGTATTTT
V gene: TRBV3-1/TRBV3-2; D gene: TRBD1; J gene: TRBJ2-7; clone size: -; CDR3 protein: CASSLRFVGQGEYEQYF; CDR3 DNA: TGTGCCAGCAGCCTTAGATTTGTGGGACAGGGTGAGTACGAGCAGTACTTC
V gene: TRBV15; D gene: -; J gene: TRBJ1-2; clone size: -; CDR3 protein: CATSSPTLNYGYTF; CDR3 DNA: TGTGCCACCAGCAGCCCGACTTTGAACTATGGCTACACCTTC
V gene: TRBV6-2/TRBV6-3; D gene: -; J gene: TRBJ2-2; clone size: -; CDR3 protein: CASSYGVSGTGELFF; CDR3 DNA: TGTGCCAGCAGTTACGGGGTTTCGGGGACCGGGGAGCTGTTTTTT
V gene: TRBV28; D gene: TRBD1; J gene: TRBJ1-2; clone size: -; CDR3 protein: CASCQGQGNYGYTF; CDR3 DNA: TGTGCCAGCTGCCAGGGACAGGGGAACTATGGCTACACCTTC
V gene: TRBV7-2; D gene: TRBD1; J gene: TRBJ1-2; clone size: -; CDR3 protein: CASSTGTGGGGYTF; CDR3 DNA: TGTGCCAGCAGCACGGGGACAGGGGGCGGTGGCTACACCTTC
V gene: TRBV28; D gene: -; J gene: TRBJ1-1; clone size: once; CDR3 protein: CASRLALRSTEAFF; CDR3 DNA: TGTGCCAGCAGGCTTGCTTTGCGGAGCACTGAAGCTTTCTTT
V gene: TRBV3-1/TRBV3-2; D gene: -; J gene: TRBJ1-1; clone size: many; CDR3 protein: CASSQGTGPNTEAFF; CDR3 DNA: TGTGCCAGCAGCCAAGGAACAGGCCCGAACACTGAAGCTTTCTTT
V gene: TRBV9; D gene: TRBD1; J gene: TRBJ2-7; clone size: -; CDR3 protein: CASSSSAGQGYYEQYF; CDR3 DNA: TGTGCCAGCAGCTCTTCGGCGGGACAGGGTTATTACGAGCAGTACTTC
V gene: TRBV9; D gene: -; J gene: TRBJ2-7; clone size: -; CDR3 protein: CASSVAPPGCEQYF; CDR3 DNA: TGTGCCAGCAGCGTAGCCCCCCCGGGTTGCGAGCAGTACTTC
V gene: TRBV27; D gene: TRBD1; J gene: TRBJ2-1; clone size: -; CDR3 protein: CASSSPSGTGGNNEQFF; CDR3 DNA: TGTGCCAGCAGTTCTCCCTCCGGGACAGGGGGAAACAATGAGCAGTTCTTC
V gene: TRBV5-8; D gene: TRBD1; J gene: TRBJ2-7; clone size: -; CDR3 protein: CASSLDTTGVHEQYF; CDR3 DNA: TGTGCCAGCAGCTTGGATACGACAGGGGTACACGAGCAGTACTTC
V gene: TRBV5-1; D gene: TRBD1; J gene: TRBJ1-1; clone size: -; CDR3 protein: CASSLGTGENTEAFF; CDR3 DNA: TGCGCCAGCAGCTTGGGGACAGGGGAGAACACTGAAGCTTTCTTT
V gene: TRBV19; D gene: -; J gene: TRBJ2-5; clone size: -; CDR3 protein: CASSISGAETQYF; CDR3 DNA: TGTGCCAGTAGTATCTCTGGGGCCGAGACCCAGTACTTC
V gene: TRBV5-1; D gene: TRBD1; J gene: TRBJ1-2; clone size: -; CDR3 protein: CASSSQLGQGYGYTF; CDR3 DNA: TGCGCCAGCAGCTCGCAACTCGGACAGGGTTATGGCTACACCTTC
V gene: TRBV28; D gene: -; J gene: TRBJ2-7; clone size: -; CDR3 protein: CASSLNSPGEQYF; CDR3 DNA: TGTGCCAGCAGTTTAAACTCCCCCGGGGAGCAGTACTTC
V gene: TRBV28; D gene: -; J gene: TRBJ1-5; clone size: -; CDR3 protein: CASSSPSLTKQPQHF; CDR3 DNA: TGTGCCAGCAGTTCCCCCTCTCTTACTAAGCAGCCCCAGCATTTT
V gene: TRBV7-9; D gene: TRBD2; J gene: TRBJ2-1; clone size: -; CDR3 protein: CASSYPPQGGVNEQFF; CDR3 DNA: TGTGCCAGCAGCTACCCTCCCCAGGGAGGGGTCAATGAGCAGTTCTTC
V gene: TRBV11-2; D gene: -; J gene: TRBJ2-3; clone size: -; CDR3 protein: CASSLYQSGISTDTQYF; CDR3 DNA: TGTGCCAGCAGCTTATACCAGTCAGGGATTAGCACAGATACGCAGTATTTT
V gene: TRBV2; D gene: -; J gene: TRBJ1-5; clone size: -; CDR3 protein: CASGADSNQPQHF; CDR3 DNA: TGTGCCAGCGGGGCAGATAGCAATCAGCCCCAGCATTTT
V gene: TRBV29-1; D gene: TRBD1; J gene: TRBJ2-1; clone size: -; CDR3 protein: CSVQGISYNEQFF; CDR3 DNA: TGCAGCGTACAGGGGATCTCCTACAATGAGCAGTTCTTC
V gene: TRBV6-5; D gene: TRBD2; J gene: TRBJ2-7; clone size: -; CDR3 protein: CASRDSGAFEQYF; CDR3 DNA: TGTGCCAGCAGGGATAGCGGGGCTTTCGAGCAGTACTTC
V gene: TRBV6-1; D gene: -; J gene: TRBJ2-5; clone size: -; CDR3 protein: CASSEAAGQETQYF; CDR3 DNA: TGTGCCAGCAGTGAAGCGGCGGGACAAGAGACCCAGTACTTC
V gene: TRBV10-2; D gene: TRBD1; J gene: TRBJ2-1; clone size: -; CDR3 protein: CATSTGQGKYNEQFF; CDR3 DNA: TGCGCCACCTCCACCGGACAGGGGAAATACAATGAGCAGTTCTTC
V gene: TRBV11-3; D gene: -; J gene: TRBJ2-3; clone size: -; CDR3 protein: CASSFQGVQDTQYF; CDR3 DNA: TGTGCCAGCAGCTTTCAGGGCGTACAAGATACGCAGTATTTT
V gene: TRBV7-3; D gene: -; J gene: TRBJ2-3; clone size: -; CDR3 protein: CASSPQMADTQYF; CDR3 DNA: TGTGCCAGCAGCCCACAGATGGCAGATACGCAGTATTTT
V gene: TRBV7-3; D gene: -; J gene: TRBJ2-7; clone size: -; CDR3 protein: CASSLRGGESYEQYF; CDR3 DNA: TGTGCCAGCAGCTTAAGGGGCGGGGAGTCCTACGAGCAGTACTTC
V gene: TRBV6-5; D gene: -; J gene: TRBJ1-2; clone size: -; CDR3 protein: CASSYSGAANYGYTF; CDR3 DNA: TGTGCCAGCAGTTACTCTGGAGCCGCTAACTATGGCTACACCTTC
V gene: TRBV7-2; D gene: TRBD1; J gene: TRBJ2-4; clone size: -; CDR3 protein: CASSFSQGAAKNIQYF; CDR3 DNA: TGTGCCAGCAGCTTTTCACAGGGGGCAGCCAAAAACATTCAGTACTTC